This T cell receptor (beta chain) was captured in a study of T cells in Graves' hyperthyroidism and ophthalmopathy. The CDR3 has 16 amino acids. CDR1 MNHEY and CDR2 SMNVEV come from the germline V gene (reference sequence). The V end lost 6 bases, the J end lost 0 bases, and 15 bases lay between the germline ends. What was amplified from RNA transcripts were TCR beta CDR3 regions. During a first-round RT-PCR of the TCR CDR3, the HTBI primer set was used. TCRdb analysed the multiplex PCR reads with MiXCR anew, one entry per CDR3 protein. The top ten clones hold roughly an eighth of a sample with approximately 690,000 distinct CDR3 sequences, 14% of them seen once. Study-wide findings and caveats: Clonotypes that were expanded in thyroid above 0.001 mostly appeared in blood too. Stable hyperthyroidism and ophthalmopathy were separated using 13 V-J signatures.

The cohort's ophthalmopathy patients, a group with duration under 3 months, had a Clinical Activity Score of at least 3 and a NOSPECS grade of at least 4. The study excluded patients with uncontrolled infection, other autoimmune disease, pregnancy or lactation. In its sample, this clonotype was seen many times. Its antigen is unidentified. This sequence joins TRBV27 and TRBJ2-4; D possibly corresponds to TRBD1 (6 bases). The specimen sequenced was blood. The sequence came from a woman aged 45-65 years with Graves' ophthalmopathy. Here the CDR3 reads CASSPGRGRAKNIQYF. In DNA, the CDR3 is TGTGCCAGCAGCCCCGGCAGGGGCCGAGCCAAAAACATTCAGTACTTC.